This T cell receptor beta chain was recorded in a study of blood T cell repertoires in COVID-19. Study information: Donors in the United States, Italy and Spain gave samples during acute or convalescent COVID-19.

In the original workflow: By means of reference gene primer amplification, nucleated cell counts were estimated. This table comes from immunoSEQ multiplex PCR, and its TCRdb copy is limited to in-frame clones, with some not included. V, J and clone size derive from that table, while D and trimming were established from the DNA sequence. Among some 140,000 clones, 70% to 90% were seen once, and the ten largest hold over 10%. Germline CDR1 and CDR2: SGHDT and YYEEEE. Trimming left V 3 bases short and J 3 bases short, with 16 bases between. The CDR3 covers 15 residues. Sequenced input: peripheral blood. The source of this sequence is a human donor in a cohort sampled during active COVID-19. The chain recombines TRBV5-6 with TRBJ2-7, with D perhaps matching TRBD2 (7 bases). CDR3 nucleotides: TGTGCCAGCAGCTCGTACGGGGGGCCCGACTACGAGCAGTACTTC. Encoded protein: CASSSYGGPDYEQYF.